The clone carrying this TCR beta chain was seen a handful of times. Its specificity is not known. A second PCR of roughly 7 to 11 cycles used a sample-barcoded 5' primer and a J-beta primer mix. Each cDNA molecule received a tag from a template-switch adaptor that had 12 random nucleotides. MiXCR was run by TCRdb on the 5' RACE reads, yielding one entry per CDR3 protein. Of around 850,000 distinct CDR3 sequences in the sample, 30% to 45% were seen once. The sample originates from a study of blood T cells in healthy people across ages. The V gene end was trimmed by 2 bases and the J gene end by 4 bases; junction bases not matched to a gene: 7. The CDR3 is made up of 16 amino acids. The germline gives CDR1 SEHNR, CDR2 FQNEAQ (reference sequence). Donors ranged from about 6 to 90 years old and were healthy Caucasians in Russia. Study observations and caveats: A strong correlation between TCR beta diversity and naive T cell percentage was seen.

This TCR was sampled from a man aged 18 to 30 in good health. Material for sequencing was blood. J is TRBJ2-5 and V is TRBV7-9; 10 nucleotides align to TRBD1. This CDR3 is CASSLRQGADRETQYF. The CDR3 DNA follows: TGTGCCAGCAGCTTACGACAGGGGGCGGATCGAGAGACCCAGTACTTC.